This TCR beta chain was sequenced during a study of T cells after yellow fever vaccination. At the level of the study: Low-cell-number fractions underwent preparation using SMART-Seq v4 Ultra Low Input.

Overall study findings and caveats: FACS-sorted repertoires could harbor abundant contaminating bulk-population clonotypes. Booster samples showed a return of most primary-vaccination clones (roughly 96% CD4, approximately 90% CD8).

Synthesis of TCR cDNA relied on 5'RACE template switching, which attached a universal primer site and UMIs. TCRdb fed the 5' RACE reads into MiXCR, producing one record per CDR3 protein. Altogether about 310,000 distinct CDR3 sequences are present, around 4% being singletons, with the ten largest covering around a quarter. The trim removed 0 bases at V and 8 bases at J, leaving 7 bases unmatched. Per germline, CDR1 MNHEY and CDR2 SVGAGI. CDR3 length: 16 amino acids. This clonotype occurred many times. Its specificity is not known. The rearrangement links TRBV6-5 to TRBJ1-2; 12 nucleotides align to TRBD1. The clonotype comes from a man between 18 and 29 years old who received the YFV17D yellow fever vaccine. The source material was PBMCs, sampled on the day of the yellow fever booster vaccination. The CDR3 sequence is CASSYSPGQGARGYTF. The CDR3 DNA is TGTGCCAGCAGTTACTCGCCGGGACAGGGGGCGCGAGGCTACACCTTC.